This T cell receptor beta chain was sequenced during a study of T cell repertoires in cytomegalovirus infection (dated by TCRdb to about 2019). Looking at the study overall: The HLA type of each donor mattered for the analysis, because public TCR beta signatures pointed to carriage of CMV infection along with the matching HLA type.

The sequencing machine was an Illumina HiSeq 1500. Starting from the raw public reads, TCRdb applied fastp trimming at Q25, assembled clones with MiXCR and retained in-frame beta chains. CDR3 protein duplicates are merged, each entry listing the most common genes and DNA. The sample table holds 57,000 or so distinct CDR3 sequences, of which 33% were seen once. The ten largest clones represent about 74% of the sample. As encoded in the germline V gene, CDR1 is SGHVS while CDR2 is FNYEAQ. From the cysteine up to the phenylalanine, the CDR3 has a length of 14 residues. Only the CDR3 portion is preserved as DNA: 42 bases, with reading frame beginning at the first base. The V and J ends are trimmed by 1 base and 3 bases, leaving 10 bases between them. This clonotype was detected many times. It has no known antigen specificity. No base qualities exist here, and no much larger clone lies one base off it. Points the paper makes about the study in general: The ex vivo response was dominated by HLA-C-restricted CMV-specific TCR beta clonotypes, which also provided the single most frequent clonotype in two of eight donors. Cumulative frequency of public TCR beta family members discriminated carriers of CMV infection plus the relevant HLA type in this cohort and an independent roughly 340-donor cohort.

The TCR originated in a human donor in good health (CMV status not recorded). Some clones in this sample may be carry-over from other donors' samples. Material for sequencing was PBMCs, sequenced either directly or after in vitro stimulation (not recorded which). The chain was built from TRBV7-6 and TRBJ2-7; TRBD2 might be the D gene, on 6 matching bases. The CDR3 sequence is CASSLGVGLYEQYF. The sequenced DNA is TGTGCCAGCAGCTTAGGGGTGGGACTCTACGAGCAGTACTTC.